This T cell receptor beta chain appears in the sequencing data of a study of blood T cell repertoires in COVID-19. Study-level information: The samples span acute and convalescent COVID-19 from the United States, Italy and Spain. Sample material is recorded as cDNA or gDNA derived from T cells, B-cell-depleted T cells, or PBMCs.

The germline V gene has CDR1 SGDLS and CDR2 YYNGEE. This CDR3 comprises 18 residues. V lost 0 bases and J lost 3; bases outside the gene matches: 8. In the authors' methods: The authors estimated nucleated cell counts from reference gene primer amplification. Sequencing used immunoSEQ multiplex PCR; TCRdb keeps in-frame clones, though not all of them. V and J calls and clone size are as listed in that table; D and trimming were resolved from the DNA. Of about 140,000 clones in the sample, 70% to 90% were seen once. This rearrangement joins TRBV9 to TRBJ1-3; TRBD1 aligns across 11 bases. The origin of this receptor is a woman aged 55-69 years with acute or convalescent COVID-19. Sequencing was carried out using peripheral blood. The CDR3 DNA reads TGTGCCAGCAGCGTAGCTGGGGGACAGGGGGTGAATGGAAACACCATATATTTT. Translated: CASSVAGGQGVNGNTIYF.